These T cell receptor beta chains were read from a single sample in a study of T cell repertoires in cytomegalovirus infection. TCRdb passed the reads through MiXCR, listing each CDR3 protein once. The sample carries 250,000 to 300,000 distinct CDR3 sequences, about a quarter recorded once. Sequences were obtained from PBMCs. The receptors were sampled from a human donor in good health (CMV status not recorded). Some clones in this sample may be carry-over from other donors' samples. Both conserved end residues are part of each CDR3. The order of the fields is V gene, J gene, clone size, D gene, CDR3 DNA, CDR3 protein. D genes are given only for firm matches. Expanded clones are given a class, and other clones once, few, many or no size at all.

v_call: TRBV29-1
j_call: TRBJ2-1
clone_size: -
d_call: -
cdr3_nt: TGCAGCCTCCCTCGGACAGACAGCCCCTACAATGAGCAGTTCTTC
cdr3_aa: CSLPRTDSPYNEQFF

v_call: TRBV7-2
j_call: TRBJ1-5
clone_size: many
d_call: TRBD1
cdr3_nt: TGTGCCAGCAGCTTAGGTCGACAGGGGTTTGCCAATCAGCCCCAGCATTTT
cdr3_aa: CASSLGRQGFANQPQHF

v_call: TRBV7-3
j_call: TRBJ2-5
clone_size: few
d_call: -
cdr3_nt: TGTGCCAGCAGCTTAACAGGGAGTCGAGAGACCCAGTACTTC
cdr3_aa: CASSLTGSRETQYF

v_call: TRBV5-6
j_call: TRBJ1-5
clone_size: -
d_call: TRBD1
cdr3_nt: TGTGCCAGCAGCACGGACAGGGGGAGTGGTCAGCAGCCCCAGCATTTT
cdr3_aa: CASSTDRGSGQQPQHF

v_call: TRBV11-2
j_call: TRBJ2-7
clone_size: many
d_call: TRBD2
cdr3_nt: TGTGCCAGCAGCTTCTCGCTAGCGGGAGACTACGAGCAGTACTTC
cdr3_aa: CASSFSLAGDYEQYF

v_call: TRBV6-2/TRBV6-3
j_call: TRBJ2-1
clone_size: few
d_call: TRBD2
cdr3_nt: TGTGCCAGCAGTTACGAGGTCCTAGCGGGGGGGAACTACAATGAGCAGTTCTTC
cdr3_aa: CASSYEVLAGGNYNEQFF

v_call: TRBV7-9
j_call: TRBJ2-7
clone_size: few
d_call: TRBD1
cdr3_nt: TGTGCCAGCAACGGGGACAGCTCTTCCTACGAGCAGTACTTC
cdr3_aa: CASNGDSSSYEQYF

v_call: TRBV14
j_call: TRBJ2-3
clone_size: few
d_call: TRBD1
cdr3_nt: TGTGCCAGCAGCCAAGGACAGGGAGTGGACACAGATACGCAGTATTTT
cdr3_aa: CASSQGQGVDTDTQYF

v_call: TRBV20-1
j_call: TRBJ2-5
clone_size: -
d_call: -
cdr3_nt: TGCAGTGCTCACCGCCAGGGGATGAAGGAGACCCAGTACTTC
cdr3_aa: CSAHRQGMKETQYF

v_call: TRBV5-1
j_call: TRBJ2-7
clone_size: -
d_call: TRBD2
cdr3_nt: TGCGCCAGCAGCTTCGTAGCGGGAGGCAACGAGCAGTACTTC
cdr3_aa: CASSFVAGGNEQYF

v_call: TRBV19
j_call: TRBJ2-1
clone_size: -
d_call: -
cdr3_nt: TGTGCCAGCCATCGGGACTCCTACAATGAGCAGTTCTTC
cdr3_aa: CASHRDSYNEQFF

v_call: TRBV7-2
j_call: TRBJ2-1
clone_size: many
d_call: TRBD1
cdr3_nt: TGTGCCAGCAGCCCGGACAGGATTACCTACAATGAGCAGTTCTTC
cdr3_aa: CASSPDRITYNEQFF

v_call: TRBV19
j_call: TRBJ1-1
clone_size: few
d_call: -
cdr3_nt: TGTGCCAGTAGTACCCCGACAGTTAACACTGAAGCTTTCTTT
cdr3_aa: CASSTPTVNTEAFF

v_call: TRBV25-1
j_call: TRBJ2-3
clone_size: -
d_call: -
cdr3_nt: TGTGCCAGCAGTGCTTATACTAGTGCGGGCGATACGCAGTATTTT
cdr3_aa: CASSAYTSAGDTQYF

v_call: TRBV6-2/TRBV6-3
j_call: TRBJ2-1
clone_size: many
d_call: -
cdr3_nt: TGTGCCAGCAGTTTTTTATATGGGGAGAGCTCCTACAATGAGCAGTTCTTC
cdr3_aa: CASSFLYGESSYNEQFF

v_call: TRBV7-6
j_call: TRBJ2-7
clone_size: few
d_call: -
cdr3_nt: TGTGCCAGCAGCTCTACGGACGGGTCCTACGAGCAGTACTTC
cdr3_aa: CASSSTDGSYEQYF

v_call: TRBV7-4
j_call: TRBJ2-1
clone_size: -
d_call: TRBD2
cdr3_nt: TGTGCCAGCAGCTTAATGTTGGGAGGGAGGGCCAAGTACAATGAGCAGTTCTTC
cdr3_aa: CASSLMLGGRAKYNEQFF

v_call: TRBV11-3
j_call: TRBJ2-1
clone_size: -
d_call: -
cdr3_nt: TGTGCCAGCAGCCCGTACACCCCGGGGGATGAGCAGTTCTTC
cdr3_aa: CASSPYTPGDEQFF

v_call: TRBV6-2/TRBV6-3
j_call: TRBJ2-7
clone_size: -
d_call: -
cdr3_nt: TGTGCCAGCAGTCCTGACGTCTACGAGCAGTACTTC
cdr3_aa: CASSPDVYEQYF

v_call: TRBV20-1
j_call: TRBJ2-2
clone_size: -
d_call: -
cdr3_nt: TGCAGTGCTAGAGACCGGGGGGCCAGACCGAACACCGGGGAGCTGTTTTTT
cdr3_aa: CSARDRGARPNTGELFF

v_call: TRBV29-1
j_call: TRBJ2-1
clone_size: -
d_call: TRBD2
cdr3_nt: TGCAGCGTTGAGTCGTCCCTAGCGGGCCTCTACAATGAGCAGTTCTTC
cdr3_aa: CSVESSLAGLYNEQFF

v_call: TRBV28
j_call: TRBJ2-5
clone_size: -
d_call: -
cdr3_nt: TGTGCCGTGGGGGGGCAGCAAGAGACCCAGTACTTC
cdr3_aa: CAVGGQQETQYF

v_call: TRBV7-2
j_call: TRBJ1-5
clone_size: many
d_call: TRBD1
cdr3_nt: TGTGCCAGCAGCCCAGACAGGGGAAATGCACAGCCCCAGCATTTT
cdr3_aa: CASSPDRGNAQPQHF